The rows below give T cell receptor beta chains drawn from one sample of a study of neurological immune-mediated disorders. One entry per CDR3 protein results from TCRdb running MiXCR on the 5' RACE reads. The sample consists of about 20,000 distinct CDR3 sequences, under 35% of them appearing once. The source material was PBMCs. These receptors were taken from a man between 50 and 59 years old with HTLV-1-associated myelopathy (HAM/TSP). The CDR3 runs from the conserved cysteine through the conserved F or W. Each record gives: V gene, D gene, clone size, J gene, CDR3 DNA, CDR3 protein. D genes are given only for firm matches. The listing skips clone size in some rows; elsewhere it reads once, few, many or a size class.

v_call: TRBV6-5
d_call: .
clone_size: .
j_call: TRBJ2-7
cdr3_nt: TGTGCCAGCAGTTACTCGATTCGGGGGATGATGGCTCTCGAGCAGTACTTC
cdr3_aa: CASSYSIRGMMALEQYF

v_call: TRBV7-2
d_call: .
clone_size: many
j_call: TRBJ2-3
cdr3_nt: TGTGCCAGCAGCTCTGTCACAGATACGCAGTATTTT
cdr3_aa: CASSSVTDTQYF

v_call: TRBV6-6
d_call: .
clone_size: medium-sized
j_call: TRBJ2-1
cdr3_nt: TGTGCCAGCAGTTACAACAATGAGCAGTTCTTC
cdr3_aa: CASSYNNEQFF

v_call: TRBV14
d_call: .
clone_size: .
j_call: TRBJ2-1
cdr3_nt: TGTGCCAGCAGCCAATTCCGGACAGACTACAATGAGCAGTTCTTC
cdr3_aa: CASSQFRTDYNEQFF

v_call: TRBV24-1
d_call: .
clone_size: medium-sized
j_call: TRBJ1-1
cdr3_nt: TGTGCCACCAGTGACCCTGTTACTGAAGCTTTCTTT
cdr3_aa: CATSDPVTEAFF

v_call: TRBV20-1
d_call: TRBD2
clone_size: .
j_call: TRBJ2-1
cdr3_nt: TGCAGTGCTAGATCCGGGACTAGCTCCTACAATGAGCAGTTCTTC
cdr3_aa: CSARSGTSSYNEQFF

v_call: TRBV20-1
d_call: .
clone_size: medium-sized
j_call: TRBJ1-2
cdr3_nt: TGCAGTGCTAGATGGCAGGGGAGTCTTTGGCGCTACACCTTC
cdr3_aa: CSARWQGSLWRYTF

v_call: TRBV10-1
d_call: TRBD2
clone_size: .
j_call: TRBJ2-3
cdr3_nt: TGCGCCAGCAGTGAGGCTAGCGGGAGTATAGATACGCAGTATTTT
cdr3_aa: CASSEASGSIDTQYF

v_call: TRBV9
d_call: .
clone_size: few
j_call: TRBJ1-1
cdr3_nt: TGTGCCAGCAGCGTGGACGGGGCGGGTCTTGAAGCTTTCTTT
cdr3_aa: CASSVDGAGLEAFF

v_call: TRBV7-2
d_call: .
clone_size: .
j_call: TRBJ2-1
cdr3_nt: TGTGCCAGCAGCTTAGGGTACGGCAATGAGCAGTTCTTC
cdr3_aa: CASSLGYGNEQFF

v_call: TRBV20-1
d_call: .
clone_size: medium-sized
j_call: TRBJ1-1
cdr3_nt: TGCAGTGCTAGAACAATCAATGGGTTTGGAGCTTTCTTT
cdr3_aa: CSARTINGFGAFF

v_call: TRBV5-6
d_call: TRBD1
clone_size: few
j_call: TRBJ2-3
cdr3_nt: TGTGCCAGCAGCCTCCCGGGACAGGGGGTCTCGGATACGCAGTATTTT
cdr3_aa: CASSLPGQGVSDTQYF

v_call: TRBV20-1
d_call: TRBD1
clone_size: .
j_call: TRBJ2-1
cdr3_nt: TGCAGTGCGTCCGGGACAGGGGGCTGGAGAGATGAGCAGTTCTTC
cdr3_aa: CSASGTGGWRDEQFF